What follows are 14 T cell receptor beta chains derived from one specimen sequenced in a study of T-cell reconstitution after alpha-beta-depleted transplantation in children. Preparation of the TCRbeta library was carried out with unique molecular identifiers. TCRdb re-derived calls from the PCR reads in MiXCR, one entry per CDR3 protein. The repertoire holds a few hundred thousand distinct CDR3 sequences, with less than 15% as singletons. Sequencing was performed on PBMCs, taken from the stem cell graft. The source is a human donor who donated a stem cell graft to a child with Fanconi anemia.

This chain uses TRBV29-1 with TRBJ2-2, with 7 bases fitting TRBD1. V lost 2 bases, J lost 8 bases, and 5 bases stayed unmatched. The CDR3 totals 13 residues. Germline-derived CDR1 and CDR2 are SQVTM and ANQGSEA. In nucleotides, the CDR3 is TGCAGCGTTGAAAAGGGGGCGAGGGGGGAGCTGTTTTTT. Residues: CSVEKGARGELFF.

The chain has TRBV20-1 and TRBJ1-5, with a weak D call TRBD1 (5 bases). Per germline, CDR1 DFQATT and CDR2 SNEGSKA (reference sequence). This CDR3 has 12 amino acids. CDR3 region: CSLSGAGQPQHF. CDR3 DNA sequence: TGCAGCCTGAGCGGGGCAGGGCAGCCCCAGCATTTT.

With regard to this clonotype: A read error may be the cause here, since a much bigger clone is one base away. The chain is built from TRBV7-8 and TRBJ1-5; no firm D call. The length of the CDR3 is 16 residues. Germline lookup yields CDR1 SGHVS and CDR2 FQNEAQ. Trimming removed 5 bases at V and 5 bases at J, with 19 bases between. The CDR3 loop reads CASSNFGQRSYQPQHF. The CDR3 DNA is TGTGCCAGCAGCAACTTCGGGCAGAGATCCTATCAGCCCCAGCATTTT.

There are many counts of this clonotype. V and J are TRBV12-3 or TRBV12-4 and TRBJ2-7; 10 bases are a match to TRBD1. This CDR3 contains 13 residues. With 3 bases clipped from V and 6 bases from J, the junction kept 2 bases outside the gene matches. CDR3 residues: CASSLGQGFEQYV. The CDR3 coding sequence is TGTGCCAGCAGTTTGGGACAGGGGTTCGAGCAGTACGTC.

This clonotype was counted at least ten times. The chain has TRBV2 and TRBJ2-1, with 9 bases lining up with TRBD2. The ends lost 7 bases at V and 7 bases at J; junction bases unmatched: 5. Germline lookup yields CDR1 SNHLY and CDR2 FYNNEI. The CDR3 spans 13 residues. The CDR3, as DNA: TGTGCCAGCAAAGCGGGGGGAGGGAATGAGCAGTTCTTC. It specifies CASKAGGGNEQFF.

The V call is TRBV7-2, the J call TRBJ2-5; 7 bases align to TRBD2. Looked up from germline, CDR1 is SGHTA and CDR2 is FQGNSA. The V segment lost 3 bases and the J segment 8 bases; nucleotides outside the gene matches: 6. The CDR3 runs to 13 residues. The DNA of the CDR3 is TGTGCCAGCAGCTTCAAGGAGCGGGACACCCAGTACTTC. Amino acid sequence: CASSFKERDTQYF.

This chain links TRBV5-5 with TRBJ1-4; 9 bases fit TRBD1. The V segment lost 3 bases and the J segment 5 bases; nucleotides outside the gene matches: 8. Germline V gene sequence: CDR1 SGHKS, CDR2 YYEKEE (reference sequence). The CDR3 is made up of 16 amino acids. The CDR3 spells CASSWDRAGSNEKLFF. CDR3 bases: TGTGCCAGCAGCTGGGACAGGGCGGGATCCAATGAAAAACTGTTTTTT.

This rearrangement joins TRBV4-3 to TRBJ1-6, with 7 bases identical to TRBD1. J gave up 3 bases and V 1 base, and 0 bases lay outside the gene matches. The germline V gene encodes CDR1 LGHNA and CDR2 YSLEER. This CDR3 spans 15 amino acids. Here the CDR3 reads CASSQAGGYNSPLHF. CDR3 nucleotide sequence: TGCGCCAGCAGCCAAGCAGGGGGCTATAATTCACCCCTCCACTTT.

The genes are TRBV12-3 or TRBV12-4 and TRBJ1-4; D remains unclear. The CDR3 is 14 residues long. V lost 3 bases and J 8 bases, leaving 13 bases between the germline ends. DNA for the CDR3: TGTGCCAGCAGTTTTGGACCCGGGAGGGAAAAACTGTTTTTT. It translates to CASSFGPGREKLFF.

The chain uses TRBV28 and TRBJ2-7; a possible D gene is TRBD1 (5 bases). The V gene lost 10 bases and the J gene lost 5 bases, with 18 bases spanning the gap. The CDR3 sequence is 13 residues long. Germline CDR1 is MDHEN and CDR2 is SYDVKM. DNA of the CDR3: TGTGCCACCTCTGGGGCCGACAGCGACGAGCAGTACGTC. Translating gives CATSGADSDEQYV.

The V gene is TRBV6-5, the J gene TRBJ2-7, with D unclear. With 0 bases removed from V and 6 bases from J, the gap between germline ends came to 9 bases. The CDR3 sequence is 13 residues long. Germline loops: CDR1 MNHEY, CDR2 SVGAGI. CDR3 amino acids: CASSYSAQSEQYF. CDR3 DNA sequence: TGTGCCAGCAGTTACTCGGCCCAGTCCGAGCAGTACTTC.

The J gene is TRBJ2-1, the V gene TRBV30; D is undetermined. Trimming pared 2 bases from V and 13 bases from J, leaving 15 bases between. The V gene's germline CDR1 is GTSNPN and CDR2 SVGIG (reference sequence). The CDR3 spans 12 residues. In nucleotides, the CDR3 is TGTGCCTGGAGTAAGAAGGGATCTTCCCAGTTCTTC. Amino acids: CAWSKKGSSQFF.

This clonotype was counted ten times or more. The chain links TRBV5-1 to TRBJ1-2; D may be TRBD1 (5 bases). The length of the CDR3 is 15 residues. Trimming pared 4 bases from V and 4 bases from J, leaving 17 bases between. From germline, CDR1 is SGHRS and CDR2 YFSETQ. The CDR3 DNA sequence: TGCGCCAGCAGCCCGTGGGGCCAGACTGTCTATGGCTACACCTTC. It is translated as CASSPWGQTVYGYTF.

There are a few counts of this clonotype. The chain uses TRBV12-3 or TRBV12-4 and TRBJ2-3; 8 positions match TRBD1. CDR3 length: 12 residues. Losses at the gene ends were 4 bases for V and 14 bases for J; bases not matched to a gene: 8. The CDR3 reads CASSYRTGKGYF. The DNA for the CDR3 is TGTGCCAGCAGTTATCGGACAGGGAAGGGGTATTTT.